The T cell receptor (beta chain) under discussion was sequenced for a study of cytomegalovirus exposure and HLA in healthy donors. PCR used 60 Vbeta primers and 13 Jbeta primers. TCRdb keeps only in-frame clones here, not all; method: immunoSEQ multiplex PCR. The top ten clones hold over 1.5% of a sample with about 72,000 clones, roughly four fifths of them seen once. In its sample, this clone was seen a few times. The V gene lost 0 bases and the J gene lost 2 bases, with 8 bases spanning the gap. The CDR3 contains 14 residues. CDR1 KGHSY and CDR2 FQNENV come from the germline V gene. The rearrangement uses TRBV16 and TRBJ2-7; tentatively, D is TRBD1 (5 bases). Sequenced: PBMCs. The source of this sequence is a man in his late teens or twenties in good health and CMV-seronegative. CDR3 nucleotides: TGTGCCAGCAGCCAATCTGGGGCGCCCTACGAGCAGTACTTC. This sequence encodes CASSQSGAPYEQYF.